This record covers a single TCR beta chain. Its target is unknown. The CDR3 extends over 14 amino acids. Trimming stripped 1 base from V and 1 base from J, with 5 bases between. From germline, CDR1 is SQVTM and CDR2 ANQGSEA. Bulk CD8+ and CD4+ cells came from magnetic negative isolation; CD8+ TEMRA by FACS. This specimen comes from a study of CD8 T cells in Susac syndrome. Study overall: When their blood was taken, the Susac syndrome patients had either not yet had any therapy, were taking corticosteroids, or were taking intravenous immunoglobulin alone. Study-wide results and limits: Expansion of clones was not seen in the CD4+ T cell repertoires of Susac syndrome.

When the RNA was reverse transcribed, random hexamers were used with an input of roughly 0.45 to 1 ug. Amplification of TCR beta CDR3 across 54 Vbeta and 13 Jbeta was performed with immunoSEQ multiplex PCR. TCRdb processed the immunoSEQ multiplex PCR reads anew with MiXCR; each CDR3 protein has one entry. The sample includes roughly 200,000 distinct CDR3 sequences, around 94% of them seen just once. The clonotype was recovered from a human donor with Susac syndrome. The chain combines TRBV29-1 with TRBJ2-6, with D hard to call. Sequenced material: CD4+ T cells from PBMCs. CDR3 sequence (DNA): TGCAGCGTTGAAGGGCGGTCTGGGGCCAACGTCCTGACTTTC. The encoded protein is CSVEGRSGANVLTF.